The rows below give T cell receptor beta chains drawn from one sample of a study of shared clonotypes between healthy human individuals. Libraries were prepared by immunoSEQ multiplex PCR; TCRdb keeps only in-frame clonotypes and omits some of them. The sample shows a few hundred thousand clones, less than 80% of them seen only once. The sample comprised PBMCs. These receptors came from a woman between 40 and 55 years old in good health. Some clones in this sample may be carry-over from other donors' samples. The CDR3 runs from the conserved cysteine through the conserved F or W. D genes are given only for firm matches. Only part of the rows carry a size: once, few, many, or a class if the clone is expanded.

>TRBV5-1|TRBJ2-1|-|13|-
TGCGCCAGCAGCTTGTATCTCGACAATGAGCAGTTCTTC
CASSLYLDNEQFF
>TRBV27|TRBJ1-1|-|13|-
TGTGCCAGCAGTCCGACCCCCAACACTGAAGCTTTCTTT
CASSPTPNTEAFF
>TRBV2|TRBJ1-6|-|16|TRBD1
TGTGCCAGCAGTGAACCGGGGACAGGGGGCGATTCACCCCTCCACTTT
CASSEPGTGGDSPLHF
>TRBV29-1|TRBJ1-2|-|12|-
TGCAGCGGGCGGGGTCCGGACTATGGCTACACCTTC
CSGRGPDYGYTF
>TRBV7-9|TRBJ1-1|many|14|-
TGTGCCAGCAGGGAACAGGGTATCGGGACTGAAGCTTTCTTT
CASREQGIGTEAFF
>TRBV9|TRBJ2-1|-|14|-
TGTGCCAGCAGCCCCAGCGTCCAGTACAATGAGCAGTTCTTC
CASSPSVQYNEQFF
>TRBV5-1|TRBJ1-1|-|14|-
TGCGCCAGCAGCTTGGCTTGGGGTCTCACTGAAGCTTTCTTT
CASSLAWGLTEAFF
>TRBV6-1|TRBJ1-1|-|10|-
TGTGCCAGCAAGGACACTGAAGCTTTCTTT
CASKDTEAFF
>TRBV7-6|TRBJ1-1|-|14|-
TGTGCCAGCAGCTTAGCGGCCGGGGGTGGTGAAGCTTTCTTT
CASSLAAGGGEAFF
>TRBV6-1|TRBJ2-7|-|15|TRBD1
TGTGCCAGCAGTTTATATTCGGGACAGGGTTTCGAGCAGTACTTC
CASSLYSGQGFEQYF
>TRBV7-3|TRBJ2-1|-|15|TRBD2
TGTGCCAGCAGCCCGCAGTCGGGAGGCGTCGATGAGCAGTTCTTC
CASSPQSGGVDEQFF
>TRBV5-1|TRBJ2-3|-|14|-
TGCGCCAGCAGCTATGAGGCGAGCACAGATACGCAGTATTTT
CASSYEASTDTQYF
>TRBV5-4|TRBJ2-2|-|14|-
TGTGCCAGCAGCGTGGCGGGGTACACCGGGGAGCTGTTTTTT
CASSVAGYTGELFF
>TRBV5-4|TRBJ2-7|-|15|-
TGTGCCAGCAGCTTGGGTAGGGCCCCTTCCTACGAGCAGTACTTC
CASSLGRAPSYEQYF
>TRBV5-6|TRBJ1-1|-|14|-
TGTGCCAGCAGCTTGCCACCAGCCGGGACTGAAGCTTTCTTT
CASSLPPAGTEAFF
>TRBV2|TRBJ2-7|-|15|TRBD2
TGTGCCAGCAGTGTGGGCACTAGCGGGAGGAATGAGCAGTACTTC
CASSVGTSGRNEQYF
>TRBV28|TRBJ1-2|-|14|-
TGTGCCAGCAGTTTCGGTACCCTATGGCTCGGCTACACCTTC
CASSFGTLWLGYTF
>TRBV5-4|TRBJ2-7|-|15|-
TGTGCCAGCAGCTTGTCGCAGGCGAGCTCCTACGAGCAGTACTTC
CASSLSQASSYEQYF
>TRBV18|TRBJ2-1|-|15|-
TGTGCCAGCTCACCCCCGGGACTGGCCAAAAATGAGCAGTTCTTC
CASSPPGLAKNEQFF
>TRBV18|TRBJ1-4|few|14|-
TGTGCCAGCTCATTAGAGCTACAGGGAGAAAAACTGTTTTTT
CASSLELQGEKLFF
>TRBV10-2|TRBJ2-7|-|12|TRBD2
TGCGCCAGCAGTGGGGGGGGCTACGAGCAGTACTTC
CASSGGGYEQYF
>TRBV4-2|TRBJ2-4|-|17|-
TGTGCCAGCAGCCAAGTCGGGAACTCCGTAGCCAAAAACATTCAGTACTTC
CASSQVGNSVAKNIQYF
>TRBV5-1|TRBJ1-1|-|15|-
TGCGCCAGCAGCTTGATTCAGACGGAGGGGACTGAAGCTTTCTTT
CASSLIQTEGTEAFF
>TRBV9|TRBJ2-7|-|15|TRBD2
TGTGCCAGCAGCCCACTAGCGGGAGAGACCTACGAGCAGTACTTC
CASSPLAGETYEQYF
>TRBV9|TRBJ2-3|-|17|TRBD2
TGTGCCAGCAGCGCGAACCCCCGGACTAGCGGGATATATACGCAGTATTTT
CASSANPRTSGIYTQYF
>TRBV27|TRBJ2-1|-|17|TRBD2
TGTGCCAGCAGTTTAGTCCCAGCGGGACCGCGGGTCAATGAGCAGTTCTTC
CASSLVPAGPRVNEQFF
>TRBV29-1|TRBJ2-3|-|13|TRBD2
TGCAGCGAGCGACTAGCGAGCACAGATACGCAGTATTTT
CSERLASTDTQYF